This record concerns one T cell receptor beta chain sequence. The target antigen is unknown. The data are from a study of shared clonotypes between healthy human individuals. General study results and limits: Non-shared clonotypes had lower generation probabilities than clonotypes shared by all four sorted-subset donors. The study sampled only blood, and tissue repertoires likely differ.

This CDR3 spans 16 amino acids. Germline V gene lookup returns CDR1 MNHNY and CDR2 SVGAGI (reference sequence). Trimming cost V 0 bases and J 3 bases, with 14 bases left between them. Repertoires were generated with immunoSEQ multiplex PCR, while TCRdb's copy carries only in-frame clones and drops some. This table holds 190,000 or so clones, approximately 61% found once. The source material was memory CD4+ T cells sorted from blood. Subset indicated: CD45RA-negative fraction. This TCR came from a man in his thirties or forties in good health. This chain connects TRBV6-6 to TRBJ1-2; D is perhaps TRBD1 (5 bases). CDR3 bases: TGTGCCAGCAGTTACTCGGCAGGGTCCCTTGACTATGGCTACACCTTC. Amino acid sequence: CASSYSAGSLDYGYTF.